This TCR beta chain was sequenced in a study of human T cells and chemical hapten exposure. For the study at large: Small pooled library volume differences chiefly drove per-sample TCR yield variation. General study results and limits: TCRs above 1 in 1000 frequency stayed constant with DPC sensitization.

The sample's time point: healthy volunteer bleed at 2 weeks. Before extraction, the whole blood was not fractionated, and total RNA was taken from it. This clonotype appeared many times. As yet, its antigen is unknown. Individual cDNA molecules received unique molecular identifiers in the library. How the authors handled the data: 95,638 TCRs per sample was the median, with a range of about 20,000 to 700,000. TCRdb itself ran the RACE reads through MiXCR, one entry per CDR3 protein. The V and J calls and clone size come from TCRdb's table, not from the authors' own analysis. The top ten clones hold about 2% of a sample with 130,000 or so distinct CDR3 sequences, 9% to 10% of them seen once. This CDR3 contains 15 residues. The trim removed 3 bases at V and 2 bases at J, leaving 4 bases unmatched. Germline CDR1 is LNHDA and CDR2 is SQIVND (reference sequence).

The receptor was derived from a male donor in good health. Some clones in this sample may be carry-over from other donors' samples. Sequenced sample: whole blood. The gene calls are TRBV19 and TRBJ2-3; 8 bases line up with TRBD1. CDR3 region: CASSMTGAHTDTQYF. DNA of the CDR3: TGTGCCAGTAGTATGACAGGGGCGCACACAGATACGCAGTATTTT. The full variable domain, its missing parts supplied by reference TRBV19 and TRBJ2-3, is DGGITQSPKYLFRKEGQNVTLSCEQNLNHDAMYWYRQDPGQGLRLIYYSQIVNDFQKGDIAEGYSVSREKKESFPLTVTSAQKNPTAFYLCASSMTGAHTDTQYFGPGTRLTVL.